A single sample is the source of the 14 T cell receptor beta chains below, sequenced in a study of blood T cell repertoires in COVID-19. The assay was immunoSEQ multiplex PCR, and TCRdb's table has in-frame clones only and misses some. Of under 95,000 clones listed, 80% to 95% are singletons. Sequenced material: peripheral blood. The receptors stem from a woman aged 50 to 60 in a cohort sampled during active COVID-19.

The V and J genes are TRBV19 and TRBJ1-1; maybe TRBD1 (5 bases). This CDR3 comprises 15 residues. Germline V gene lookup returns CDR1 LNHDA and CDR2 SQIVND (reference sequence). V was pared by 3 bases and J by 2 bases, with 13 bases between. CDR3 sequence: CASSIEGGGNTEAFF. Here the CDR3 DNA reads TGTGCCAGTAGTATTGAGGGCGGGGGAAACACTGAAGCTTTCTTT.

The chain combines TRBV12-5 with TRBJ2-2, with TRBD2 identical over 10 bases. CDR1 and CDR2 from the germline V gene are LGHNT and FRNRAP. This CDR3 is 17 amino acids long. V shed 0 bases and J 5 bases; nucleotides not matched to a gene: 6. The CDR3 is CASGLVIGTSVTGELFF. The CDR3, as DNA: TGTGCTAGTGGTTTGGTAATCGGGACTAGCGTGACCGGGGAGCTGTTTTTT.

The CDR3 loop reads CASSSGTGDTEAFF. CDR3 bases: TGTGCCAGCTCATCCGGGACAGGGGACACTGAAGCTTTCTTT. The V and J genes are TRBV18 and TRBJ1-1, with 10 bases matching TRBD1. Losses at the gene ends were 5 bases for V and 3 bases for J; bases not matched to a gene: 3. Germline lookup yields CDR1 KGHSH and CDR2 LQKENI. The length of the CDR3 is 14 residues.

This clone has just a few counts. This chain links TRBV27 with TRBJ1-1; D might be TRBD1 (5 bases). Germline V lookup: CDR1 MNHEY, CDR2 SMNVEV (reference sequence). This CDR3 spans 13 amino acids. With 5 bases removed from V and 1 base from J, the gap between germline ends came to 8 bases. The DNA of the CDR3 is TGTGCCAGCAGTCGCAGGGAGAACACTGAAGCTTTCTTT. It yields the protein CASSRRENTEAFF.

The rearrangement uses TRBV13 and TRBJ2-6; 8 bases agree with TRBD1. The germline V gene encodes CDR1 PRHDT and CDR2 FYEKMQ (reference sequence). The CDR3 is 17 amino acids. Losses at the gene ends were 5 bases for V and 1 base for J; bases not matched to a gene: 7. Here the CDR3 DNA reads TGTGCCAGCAGCCCGGGGGACAGGACGTCTGGGGCCAACGTCCTGACTTTC. Its translation is CASSPGDRTSGANVLTF.

The J gene is TRBJ2-7, the V gene TRBV18; D is perhaps TRBD1 (6 bases). The CDR3 runs 14 residues. Germline V gene data show CDR1 as KGHSH and CDR2 as LQKENI. Trimming stripped 3 bases from V and 4 bases from J, with 13 bases between. The CDR3 loop reads CASSPSTGNYEQYF. The CDR3 nucleotides read TGTGCCAGCTCACCGAGTACAGGGAATTACGAGCAGTACTTC.

This clone was seen a handful of times. This sequence joins TRBV6-6 and TRBJ1-5; 7 bases align to TRBD1. J was trimmed by 2 bases and V by 4 bases; bases with no gene match: 2. CDR3 length: 14 residues. Per germline, CDR1 MNHNY and CDR2 SVGAGI (reference sequence). CDR3 region: CASSFDRGNQPQHF. CDR3 DNA sequence: TGTGCCAGCAGTTTCGACAGGGGCAATCAGCCCCAGCATTTT.

The chain uses TRBV3-1 (or the pseudogene TRBV3-2) and TRBJ2-5; TRBD2 aligns across 13 bases. This CDR3 is built from 16 residues. Germline CDR1 is LGHDT and CDR2 is YNNKEL (reference sequence). The V gene end was trimmed by 4 bases and the J gene end by 2 bases; junction bases not matched to a gene: 4. Here the CDR3 DNA reads TGTGCCAGCAGCCCTAGACTAGCGGGGGGTCAAGAGACCCAGTACTTC. Protein sequence: CASSPRLAGGQETQYF.

V usage is TRBV5-5 and J usage is TRBJ1-2, with 12 bases identical to TRBD1. CDR1 and CDR2 (germline): SGHKS, YYEKEE (reference sequence). The CDR3 extends over 16 amino acids. Trimming removed 0 bases from V and 8 bases from J; junction bases left unmatched: 8. The CDR3 is CASSLVWDRGQEGYTF. As DNA, the CDR3 is TGTGCCAGCAGCTTGGTTTGGGACAGGGGGCAGGAGGGCTACACCTTC. Using reference TRBV5-5 and TRBJ1-2 for the parts outside the CDR3, the full variable domain is DAGVTQSPTHLIKTRGQQVTLRCSPISGHKSVSWYQQVLGQGPQFIFQYYEKEERGRGNFPDRFSARQFPNYSSELNVNALLLGDSALYLCASSLVWDRGQEGYTFGSGTRLTVV.

The chain uses TRBV5-3 and TRBJ1-4; 9 nucleotides agree with TRBD1. TRBV5-3 is an open reading frame, and its role is uncertain. Trimming removed 4 bases from V and 4 bases from J; junction bases left unmatched: 26. This CDR3 comprises 22 residues. This CDR3 is CARSNMNGGALGTGSGNEKLFF. For the CDR3, the DNA is TGTGCCAGAAGCAACATGAACGGGGGGGCCCTCGGGACAGGGTCGGGTAATGAAAAACTGTTTTTT.

Only one count was recorded for this clone. The gene calls are TRBV5-1 and TRBJ2-3; 9 bases are a match to TRBD1. V lost 4 bases, J lost 4 bases, and 10 bases stayed unmatched. Germline V gives CDR1 SGHRS, CDR2 YFSETQ. The CDR3 contains 16 residues. CDR3 amino acids: CASSPPQGQGADTQYF. The CDR3, as DNA: TGCGCCAGCAGCCCCCCCCAGGGACAGGGAGCAGATACGCAGTATTTT.

V usage is TRBV18 and J usage is TRBJ2-1; 9 bases fit TRBD2. The CDR3 covers 16 residues. Germline V gene data show CDR1 as KGHSH and CDR2 as LQKENI. The junction had 13 bases not matched to a gene; V was cut back by 1 base and J by 12 bases. The CDR3 is CASSPRAASGTQRQFF. The CDR3, as DNA: TGTGCCAGCTCACCACGAGCGGCTAGCGGGACTCAACGGCAGTTCTTC. Full variable domain (outside the CDR3, taken from reference TRBV18 and TRBJ2-1): NAGVMQNPRHLVRRRGQEARLRCSPMKGHSHVYWYRQLPEEGLKFMVYLQKENIIDESGMPKERFSAEFPKEGPSILRIQQVVRGDSAAYFCASSPRAASGTQRQFFGPGTRLTVL.

The chain joins TRBV9 to TRBJ2-2, with 12 bases identical to TRBD2. Germline CDR1 reads SGDLS; CDR2 reads YYNGEE. Trimming cost V 4 bases and J 3 bases; bases outside gene matches: 7. The CDR3 loop spans 17 amino acids. CDR3 in DNA: TGTGCCAGCAGCTTCCGACTAGCGGGGGCCGACACCGGGGAGCTGTTTTTT. Translated, it gives CASSFRLAGADTGELFF. Full variable domain (outside the CDR3, taken from reference TRBV9 and TRBJ2-2): DSGVTQTPKHLITATGQRVTLRCSPRSGDLSVYWYQQSLDQGLQFLIQYYNGEERAKGNILERFSAQQFPDLHSELNLSSLELGDSALYFCASSFRLAGADTGELFFGEGSRLTVL.

This clone occurred once. The chain is built from TRBV9 and TRBJ2-2; TRBD1 is a possible D gene (6 bases). From germline, CDR1 is SGDLS and CDR2 YYNGEE. This CDR3 spans 15 amino acids. Trimming removed 2 bases from V and 7 bases from J, with 15 bases in between. For the CDR3, the DNA is TGTGCCAGCAGCGTCAACAGGGTGGGTGGCGGGGAGCTGTTTTTT. Translation: CASSVNRVGGGELFF.